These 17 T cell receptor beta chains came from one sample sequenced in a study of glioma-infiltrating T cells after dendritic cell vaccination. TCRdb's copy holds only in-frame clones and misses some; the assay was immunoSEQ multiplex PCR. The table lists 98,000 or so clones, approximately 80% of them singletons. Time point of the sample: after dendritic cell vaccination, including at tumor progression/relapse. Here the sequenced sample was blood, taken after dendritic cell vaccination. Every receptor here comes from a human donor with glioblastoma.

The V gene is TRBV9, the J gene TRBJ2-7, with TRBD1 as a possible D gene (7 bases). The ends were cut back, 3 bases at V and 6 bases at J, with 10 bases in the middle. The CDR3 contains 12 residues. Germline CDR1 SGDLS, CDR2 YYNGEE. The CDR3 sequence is CASSARDSEQYF. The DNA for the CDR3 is TGTGCCAGCAGCGCGCGGGACAGCGAGCAGTACTTC. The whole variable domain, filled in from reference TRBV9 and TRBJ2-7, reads DSGVTQTPKHLITATGQRVTLRCSPRSGDLSVYWYQQSLDQGLQFLIQYYNGEERAKGNILERFSAQQFPDLHSELNLSSLELGDSALYFCASSARDSEQYFGPGTRLTVT.

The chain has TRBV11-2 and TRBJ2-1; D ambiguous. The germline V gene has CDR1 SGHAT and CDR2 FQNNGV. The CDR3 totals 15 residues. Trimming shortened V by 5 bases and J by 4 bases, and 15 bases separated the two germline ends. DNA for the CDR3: TGTGCCAGCAGCCGCCCGACACAATATTACAATGAGCAGTTCTTC. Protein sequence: CASSRPTQYYNEQFF.

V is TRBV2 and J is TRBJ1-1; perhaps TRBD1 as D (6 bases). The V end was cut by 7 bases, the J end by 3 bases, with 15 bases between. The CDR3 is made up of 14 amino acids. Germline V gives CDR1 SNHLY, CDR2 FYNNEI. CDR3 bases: TGTGCCAGCACCCGGGGGGCTGGGGACACTGAAGCTTTCTTT. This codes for CASTRGAGDTEAFF.

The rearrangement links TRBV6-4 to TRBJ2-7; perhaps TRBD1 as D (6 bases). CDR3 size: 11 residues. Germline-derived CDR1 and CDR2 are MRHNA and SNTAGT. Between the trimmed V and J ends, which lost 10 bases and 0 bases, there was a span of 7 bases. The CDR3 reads CANRASYEQYF. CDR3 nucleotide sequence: TGTGCCAACAGGGCCTCCTACGAGCAGTACTTC.

The CDR3 reads CASSHGTAFGQPQHF. In DNA form, the CDR3 reads TGTGCCAGCAGCCACGGGACAGCCTTTGGACAGCCCCAGCATTTT. The gene calls are TRBV7-9 and TRBJ1-5; 7 nucleotides agree with TRBD1. CDR1 and CDR2 from the germline V gene are SEHNR and FQNEAQ (reference sequence). V lost 5 bases to trimming and J lost 7 bases; unmatched junction nucleotides: 11. The CDR3 runs 15 residues.

The CDR3 nucleotides read TGTGCCATCAGAGATAGCTCCGGGACAGTGGGCCGATCACCCCTCCACTTT. It translates to CAIRDSSGTVGRSPLHF. This chain uses TRBV10-3 with TRBJ1-6; 7 bases match TRBD1. V was pared by 6 bases and J by 10 bases, with 18 bases of the junction left unmatched. This CDR3 is 17 amino acids long. Germline loops: CDR1 ENHRY, CDR2 SYGVKD.

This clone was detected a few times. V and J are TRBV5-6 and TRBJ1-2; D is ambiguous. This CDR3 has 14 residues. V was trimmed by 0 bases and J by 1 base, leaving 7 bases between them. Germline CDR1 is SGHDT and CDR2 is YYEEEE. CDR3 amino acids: CASSLVGSNYGYTF. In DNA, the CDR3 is TGTGCCAGCAGCTTGGTAGGGAGTAACTATGGCTACACCTTC.

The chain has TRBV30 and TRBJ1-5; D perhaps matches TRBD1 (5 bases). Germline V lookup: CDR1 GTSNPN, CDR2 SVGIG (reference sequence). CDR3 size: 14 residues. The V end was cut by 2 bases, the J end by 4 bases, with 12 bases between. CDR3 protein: CAWSPVGGNQPQHF. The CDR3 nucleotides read TGTGCCTGGAGTCCGGTCGGGGGGAATCAGCCCCAGCATTTT.

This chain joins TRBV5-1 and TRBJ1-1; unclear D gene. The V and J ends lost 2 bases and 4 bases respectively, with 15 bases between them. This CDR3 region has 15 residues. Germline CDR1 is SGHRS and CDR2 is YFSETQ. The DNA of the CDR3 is TGCGCCAGCAGCTTCCCGGCGGAGGGTGGCACTGAAGCTTTCTTT. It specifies CASSFPAEGGTEAFF.

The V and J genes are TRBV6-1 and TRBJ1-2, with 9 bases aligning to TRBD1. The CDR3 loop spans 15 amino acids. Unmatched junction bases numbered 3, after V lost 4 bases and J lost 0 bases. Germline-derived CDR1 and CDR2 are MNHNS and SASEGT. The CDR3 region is CASSAQGAANYGYTF. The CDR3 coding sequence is TGTGCCAGCAGTGCACAGGGGGCGGCTAACTATGGCTACACCTTC.

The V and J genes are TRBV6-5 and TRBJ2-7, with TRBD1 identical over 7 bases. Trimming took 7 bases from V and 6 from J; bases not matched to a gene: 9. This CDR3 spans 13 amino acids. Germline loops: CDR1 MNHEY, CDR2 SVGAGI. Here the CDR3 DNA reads TGTGCCAGCAACTCGGGACAGTCGCGCGAGCAGTACTTC. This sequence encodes CASNSGQSREQYF.

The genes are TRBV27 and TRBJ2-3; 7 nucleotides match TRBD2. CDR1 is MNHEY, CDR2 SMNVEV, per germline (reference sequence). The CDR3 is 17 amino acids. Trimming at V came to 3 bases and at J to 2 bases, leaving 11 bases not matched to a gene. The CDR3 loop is CASSLGSTSANTDTQYF. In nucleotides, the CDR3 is TGTGCCAGCAGTTTGGGATCTACTAGCGCTAACACAGATACGCAGTATTTT.

In DNA form, the CDR3 reads TGTGCCAGCAGTCCAAGGGGGAGAGGGTATTTTTCCGGGGAGCTGTTTTTT. It encodes CASSPRGRGYFSGELFF. This chain joins TRBV27 and TRBJ2-2; perhaps TRBD1 as D (6 bases). Germline V gene lookup returns CDR1 MNHEY and CDR2 SMNVEV (reference sequence). Trimming pared 5 bases from V and 6 bases from J, leaving 22 bases between. This CDR3 contains 17 residues.

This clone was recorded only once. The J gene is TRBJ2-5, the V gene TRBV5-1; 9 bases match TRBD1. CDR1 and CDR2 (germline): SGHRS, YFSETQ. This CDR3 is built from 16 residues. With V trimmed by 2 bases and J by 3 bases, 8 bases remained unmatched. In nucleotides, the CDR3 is TGCGCCAGCAGCTTCCTACAGGGGGCGTCGGAAGAGACCCAGTACTTC. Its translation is CASSFLQGASEETQYF.

CDR3 amino acids: CASSLVLGQPQHF. The CDR3, as DNA: TGTGCCAGCAGCTTAGTTCTAGGTCAGCCCCAGCATTTT. The V gene is TRBV7-2, the J gene TRBJ1-5; D gene unclear. The CDR3 loop spans 13 amino acids. V was clipped by 1 base and J by 6 bases, with 7 bases between them. Germline lookup yields CDR1 SGHTA and CDR2 FQGNSA.

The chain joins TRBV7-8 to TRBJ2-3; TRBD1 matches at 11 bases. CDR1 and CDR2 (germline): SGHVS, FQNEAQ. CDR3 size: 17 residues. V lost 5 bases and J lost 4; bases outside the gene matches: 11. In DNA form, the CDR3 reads TGTGCCAGCAGCGCCAAGTGGGGACAGGGGGTGGCAGATACGCAGTATTTT. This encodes CASSAKWGQGVADTQYF.

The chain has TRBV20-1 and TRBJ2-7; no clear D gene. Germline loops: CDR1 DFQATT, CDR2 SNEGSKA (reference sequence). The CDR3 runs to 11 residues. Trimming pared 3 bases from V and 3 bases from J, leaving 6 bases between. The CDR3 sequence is CSARLVYEQYF. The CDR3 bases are TGCAGTGCTAGGTTAGTCTACGAGCAGTACTTC.